Below, 3 T cell receptor beta chains from the same sample are listed, as sequenced in a study of blood T cell repertoires in COVID-19. TCRdb's copy holds only in-frame clones and misses some; the assay was immunoSEQ multiplex PCR. The table includes roughly 330,000 clones, about nine tenths detected once. The sequenced material came from PBMCs or T cells enriched from blood (not recorded which). Source of these receptors: a woman aged 18-29 years who had recovered from COVID-19.

The chain couples TRBV6-5 to TRBJ1-2; possibly TRBD1 for D (5 bases). The CDR3 is 13 residues long. V dropped 5 bases and J dropped 4 bases, with 11 bases sitting between them. In germline, CDR1 is MNHEY, CDR2 SVGAGI. CDR3 in DNA: TGTGCCAGCAGTAAGGGGTATATCTATGGCTACACCTTC. Translated: CASSKGYIYGYTF.

The chain has TRBV2 and TRBJ2-1; D possibly corresponds to TRBD1 (6 bases). CDR3 length: 17 amino acids. The germline CDR1 and CDR2 sequences are SNHLY and FYNNEI. V lost 8 bases, J lost 7 bases, and 27 bases lay in between. Here the CDR3 reads CASGVQGTRWTPNEQFF. In DNA form, the CDR3 reads TGTGCCAGCGGAGTACAGGGTACTAGGTGGACGCCGAATGAGCAGTTCTTC.

The rearrangement links TRBV5-4 to TRBJ1-2; possibly TRBD1 for D (6 bases). The CDR3 is 13 amino acids. Germline V gene data show CDR1 as SGHNT and CDR2 as YYREEE (reference sequence). V lost 2 bases to trimming and J lost 1 base, with 6 bases between them. The CDR3 sequence is CASSLGGNYGYTF. As DNA, the CDR3 is TGTGCCAGCAGCTTAGGGGGTAACTATGGCTACACCTTC.